The clone carrying this TCR beta chain was recorded many times. The CDR3 spans 16 residues. Germline V CDR1 and CDR2: SGHRS, YFSETQ. V lost 5 bases and J lost 6; bases outside the gene matches: 13. A second PCR of about 6 to 12 cycles used a sample-barcoded 5' primer and a J-beta primer mix. Via MiXCR, TCRdb re-called the 5' RACE reads, giving one row per CDR3 protein. The sample has 750,000 to 950,000 distinct CDR3 sequences; more than 25% are singletons. The sample originates from a study of blood T cells in healthy people across ages. These data are also associated with another study on T cells of mothers and their children.

The chain carries TRBV5-1 and TRBJ2-7; 11 bases are a match to TRBD2. The TCR was taken from a boy under 18 in good health. Source material: blood. CDR3 DNA sequence: TGCGCCAGCAGGCTAAATCCTAGCGGGGGGCCATCCGAGCAGTACTTC. Amino acids: CASRLNPSGGPSEQYF.